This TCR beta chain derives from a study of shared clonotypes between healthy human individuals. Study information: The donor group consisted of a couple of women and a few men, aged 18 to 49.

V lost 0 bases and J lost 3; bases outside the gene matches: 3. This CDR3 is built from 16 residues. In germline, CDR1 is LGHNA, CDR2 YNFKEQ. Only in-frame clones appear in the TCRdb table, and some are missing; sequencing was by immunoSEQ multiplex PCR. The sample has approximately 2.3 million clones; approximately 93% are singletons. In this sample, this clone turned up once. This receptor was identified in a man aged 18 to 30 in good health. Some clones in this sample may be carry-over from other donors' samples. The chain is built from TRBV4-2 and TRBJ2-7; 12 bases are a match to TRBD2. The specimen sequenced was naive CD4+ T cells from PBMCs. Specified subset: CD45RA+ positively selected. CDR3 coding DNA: TGTGCCAGCAGCCAAGATCTAGCGGGAGGGTACTACGAGCAGTACTTC. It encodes CASSQDLAGGYYEQYF.